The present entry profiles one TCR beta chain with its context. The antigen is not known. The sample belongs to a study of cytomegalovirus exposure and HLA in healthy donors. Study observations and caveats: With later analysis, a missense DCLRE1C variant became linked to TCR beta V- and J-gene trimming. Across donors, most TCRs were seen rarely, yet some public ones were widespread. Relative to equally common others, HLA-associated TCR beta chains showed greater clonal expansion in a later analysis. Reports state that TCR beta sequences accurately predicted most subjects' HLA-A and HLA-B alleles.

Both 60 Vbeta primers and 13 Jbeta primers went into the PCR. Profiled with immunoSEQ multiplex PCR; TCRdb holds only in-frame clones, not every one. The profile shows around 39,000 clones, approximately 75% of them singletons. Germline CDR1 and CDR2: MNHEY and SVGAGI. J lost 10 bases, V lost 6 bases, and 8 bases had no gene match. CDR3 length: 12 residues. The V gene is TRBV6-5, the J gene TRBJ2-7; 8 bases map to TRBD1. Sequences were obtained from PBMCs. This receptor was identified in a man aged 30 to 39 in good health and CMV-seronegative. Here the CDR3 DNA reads TGTGCCAGCAGCTCCTTTCAGGGGGCCCAGTACTTC. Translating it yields CASSSFQGAQYF.